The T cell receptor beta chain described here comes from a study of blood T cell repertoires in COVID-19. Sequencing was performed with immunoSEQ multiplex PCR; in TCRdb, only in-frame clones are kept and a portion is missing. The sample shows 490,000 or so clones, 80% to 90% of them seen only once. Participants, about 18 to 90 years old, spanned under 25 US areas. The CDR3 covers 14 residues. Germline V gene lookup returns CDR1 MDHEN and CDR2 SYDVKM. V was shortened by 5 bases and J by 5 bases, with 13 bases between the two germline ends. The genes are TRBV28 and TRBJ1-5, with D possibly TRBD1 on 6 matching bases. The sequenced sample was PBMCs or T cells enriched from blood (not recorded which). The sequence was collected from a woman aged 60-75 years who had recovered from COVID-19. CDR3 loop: CASSRTVTYQPQHF. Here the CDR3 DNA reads TGTGCCAGCAGTAGGACAGTTACCTATCAGCCCCAGCATTTT.